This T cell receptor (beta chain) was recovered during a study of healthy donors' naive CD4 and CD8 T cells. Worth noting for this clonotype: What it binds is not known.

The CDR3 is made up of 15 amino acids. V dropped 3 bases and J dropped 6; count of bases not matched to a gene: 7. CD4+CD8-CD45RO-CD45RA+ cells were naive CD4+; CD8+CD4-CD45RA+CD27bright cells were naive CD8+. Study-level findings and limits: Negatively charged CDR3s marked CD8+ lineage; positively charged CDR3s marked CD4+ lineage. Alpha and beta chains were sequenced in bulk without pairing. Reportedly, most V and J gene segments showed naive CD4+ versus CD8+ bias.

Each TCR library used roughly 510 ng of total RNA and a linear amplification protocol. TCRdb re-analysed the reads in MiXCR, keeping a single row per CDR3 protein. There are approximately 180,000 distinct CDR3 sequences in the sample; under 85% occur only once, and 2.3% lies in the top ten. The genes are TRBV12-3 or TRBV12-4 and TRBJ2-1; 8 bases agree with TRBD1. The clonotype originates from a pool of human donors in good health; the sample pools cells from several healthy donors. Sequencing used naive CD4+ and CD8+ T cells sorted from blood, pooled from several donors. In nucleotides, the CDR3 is TGTGCCAGCAGTTTGACAATCGGACAGGGCAATGAGCAGTTCTTC. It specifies CASSLTIGQGNEQFF.